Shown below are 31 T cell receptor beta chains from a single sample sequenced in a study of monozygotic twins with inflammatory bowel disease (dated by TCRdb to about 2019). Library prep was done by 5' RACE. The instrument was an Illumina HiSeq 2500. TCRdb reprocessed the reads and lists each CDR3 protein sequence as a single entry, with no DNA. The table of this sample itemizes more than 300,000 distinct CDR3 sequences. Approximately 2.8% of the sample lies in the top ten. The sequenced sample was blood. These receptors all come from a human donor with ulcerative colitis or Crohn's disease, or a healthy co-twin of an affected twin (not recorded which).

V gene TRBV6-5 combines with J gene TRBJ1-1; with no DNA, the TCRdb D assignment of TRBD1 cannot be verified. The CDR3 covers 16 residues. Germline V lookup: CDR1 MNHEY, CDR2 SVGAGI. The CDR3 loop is CASSHTPDNPTAEAFF.

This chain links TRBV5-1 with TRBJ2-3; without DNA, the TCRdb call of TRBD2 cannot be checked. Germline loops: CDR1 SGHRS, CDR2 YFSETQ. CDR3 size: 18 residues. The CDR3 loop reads CASSPGLAGGSSTDTQYF.

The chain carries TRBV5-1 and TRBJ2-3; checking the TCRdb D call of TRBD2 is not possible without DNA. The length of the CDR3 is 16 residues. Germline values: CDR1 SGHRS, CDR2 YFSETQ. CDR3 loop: CASSPPSGGGADTQYF.

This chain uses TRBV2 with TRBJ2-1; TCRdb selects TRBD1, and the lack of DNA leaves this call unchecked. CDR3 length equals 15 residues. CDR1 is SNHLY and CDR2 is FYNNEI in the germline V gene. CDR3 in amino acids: CASSGGTGAHNEQFF.

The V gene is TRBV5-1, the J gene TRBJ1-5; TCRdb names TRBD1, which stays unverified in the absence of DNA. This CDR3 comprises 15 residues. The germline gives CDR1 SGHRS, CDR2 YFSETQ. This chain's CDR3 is CASSLGDSQNQPQHF.

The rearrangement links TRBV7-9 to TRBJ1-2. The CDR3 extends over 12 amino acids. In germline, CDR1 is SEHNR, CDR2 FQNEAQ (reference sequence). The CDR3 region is CASSIESYGYTF.

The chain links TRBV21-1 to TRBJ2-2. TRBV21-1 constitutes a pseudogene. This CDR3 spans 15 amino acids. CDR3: CASSSFRRWSGELFF.

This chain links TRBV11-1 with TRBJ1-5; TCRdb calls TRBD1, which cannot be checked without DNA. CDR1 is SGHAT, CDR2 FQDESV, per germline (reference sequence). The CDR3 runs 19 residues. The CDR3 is CASSSSRDRGVAGGQPQHF.

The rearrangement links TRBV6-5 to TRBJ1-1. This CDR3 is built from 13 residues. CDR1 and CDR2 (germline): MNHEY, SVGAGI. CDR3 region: CASSYSESPEAFF.

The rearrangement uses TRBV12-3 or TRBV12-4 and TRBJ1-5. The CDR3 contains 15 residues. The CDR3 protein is CASSLGLNSNQPQHF.

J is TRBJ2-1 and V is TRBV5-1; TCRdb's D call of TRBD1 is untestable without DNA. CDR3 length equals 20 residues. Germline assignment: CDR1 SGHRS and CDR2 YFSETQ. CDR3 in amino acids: CASSLEAAWGNDLHYNEQFF.

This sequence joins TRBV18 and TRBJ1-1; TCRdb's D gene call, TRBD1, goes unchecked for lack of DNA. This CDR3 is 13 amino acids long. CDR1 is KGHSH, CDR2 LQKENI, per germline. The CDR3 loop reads CASSPPPGEEAFF.

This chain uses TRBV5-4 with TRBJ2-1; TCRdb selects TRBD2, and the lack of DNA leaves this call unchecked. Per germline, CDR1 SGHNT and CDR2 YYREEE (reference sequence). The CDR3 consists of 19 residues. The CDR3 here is CASSLTVTSGASSYNEQFF. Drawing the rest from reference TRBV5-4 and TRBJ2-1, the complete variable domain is ETGVTQSPTHLIKTRGQQVTLRCSSQSGHNTVSWYQQALGQGPQFIFQYYREEENGRGNFPPRFSGLQFPNYSSELNVNALELDDSALYLCASSLTVTSGASSYNEQFFGPGTRLTVL.

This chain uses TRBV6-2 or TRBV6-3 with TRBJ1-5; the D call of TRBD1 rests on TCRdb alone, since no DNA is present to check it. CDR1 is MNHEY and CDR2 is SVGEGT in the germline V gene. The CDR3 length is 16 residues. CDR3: CASSYSQGLSNQPQHF.

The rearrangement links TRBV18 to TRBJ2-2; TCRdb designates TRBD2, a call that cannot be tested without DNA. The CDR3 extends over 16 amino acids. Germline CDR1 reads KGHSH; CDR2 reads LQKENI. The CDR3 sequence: CASSPQRGTNTGELFF. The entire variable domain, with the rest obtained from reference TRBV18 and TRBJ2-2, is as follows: NAGVMQNPRHLVRRRGQEARLRCSPMKGHSHVYWYRQLPEEGLKFMVYLQKENIIDESGMPKERFSAEFPKEGPSILRIQQVVRGDSAAYFCASSPQRGTNTGELFFGEGSRLTVL.

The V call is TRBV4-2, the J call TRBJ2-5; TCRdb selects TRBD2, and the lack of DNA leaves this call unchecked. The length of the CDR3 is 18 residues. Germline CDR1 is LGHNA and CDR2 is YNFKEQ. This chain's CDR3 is CASSLTLAGGPSQETQYF.

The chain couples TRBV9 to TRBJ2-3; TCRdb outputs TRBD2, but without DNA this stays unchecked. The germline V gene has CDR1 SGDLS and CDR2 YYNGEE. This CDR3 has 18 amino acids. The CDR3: CASSVDFRLAGGTDTQYF.

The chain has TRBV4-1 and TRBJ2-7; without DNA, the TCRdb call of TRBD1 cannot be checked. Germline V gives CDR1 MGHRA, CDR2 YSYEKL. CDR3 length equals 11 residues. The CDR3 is CASSSGAEQYF.

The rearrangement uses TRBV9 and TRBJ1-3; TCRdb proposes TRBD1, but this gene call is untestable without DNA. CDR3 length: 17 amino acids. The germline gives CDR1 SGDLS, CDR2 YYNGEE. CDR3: CASSPRPTVMAGNTIYF.

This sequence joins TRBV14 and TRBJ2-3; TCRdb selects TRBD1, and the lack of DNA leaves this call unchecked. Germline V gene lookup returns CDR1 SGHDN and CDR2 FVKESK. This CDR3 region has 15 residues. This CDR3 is CASSQDFRGPDTQYF.

Here the CDR3 reads CASSRLAGDNEQFF. This chain uses TRBV7-9 with TRBJ2-1; TCRdb's D gene call, TRBD2, goes unchecked for lack of DNA. The CDR3 covers 14 residues. Looked up from germline, CDR1 is SEHNR and CDR2 is FQNEAQ (reference sequence).

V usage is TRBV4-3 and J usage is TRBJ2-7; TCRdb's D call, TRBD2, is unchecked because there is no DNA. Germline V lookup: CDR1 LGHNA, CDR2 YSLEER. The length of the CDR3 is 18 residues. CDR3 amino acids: CASSQDRFLAGTSYEQYF.

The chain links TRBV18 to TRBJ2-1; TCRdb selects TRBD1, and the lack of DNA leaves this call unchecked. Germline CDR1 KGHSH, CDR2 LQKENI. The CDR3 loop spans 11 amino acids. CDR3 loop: CASGTGVEWVF.

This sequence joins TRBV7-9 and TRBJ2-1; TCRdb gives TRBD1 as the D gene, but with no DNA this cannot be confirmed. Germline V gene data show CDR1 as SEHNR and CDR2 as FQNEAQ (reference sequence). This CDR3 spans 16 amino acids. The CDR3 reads CASSPPGQGTYNEQFF.

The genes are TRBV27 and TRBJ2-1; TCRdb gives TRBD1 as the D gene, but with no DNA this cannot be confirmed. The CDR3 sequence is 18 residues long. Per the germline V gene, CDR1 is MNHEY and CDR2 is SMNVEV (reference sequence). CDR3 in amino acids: CASSGAGQLLTSLNEQFF.

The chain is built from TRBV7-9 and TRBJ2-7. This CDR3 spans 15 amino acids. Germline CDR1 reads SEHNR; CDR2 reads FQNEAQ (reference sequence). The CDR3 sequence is CASSLSIGSIYEQYF.

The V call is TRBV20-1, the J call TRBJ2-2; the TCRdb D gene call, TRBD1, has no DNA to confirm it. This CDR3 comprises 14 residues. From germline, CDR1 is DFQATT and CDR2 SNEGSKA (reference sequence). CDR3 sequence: CSVTTGGNTGELFF.

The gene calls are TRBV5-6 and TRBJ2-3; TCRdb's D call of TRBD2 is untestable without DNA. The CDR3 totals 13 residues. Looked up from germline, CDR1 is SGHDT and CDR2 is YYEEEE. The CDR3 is CASSWGRDTGQYF.

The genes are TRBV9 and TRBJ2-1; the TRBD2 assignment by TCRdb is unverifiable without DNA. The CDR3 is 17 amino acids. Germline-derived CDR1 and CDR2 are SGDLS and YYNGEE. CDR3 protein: CASSALPSSGGNNEQFF.

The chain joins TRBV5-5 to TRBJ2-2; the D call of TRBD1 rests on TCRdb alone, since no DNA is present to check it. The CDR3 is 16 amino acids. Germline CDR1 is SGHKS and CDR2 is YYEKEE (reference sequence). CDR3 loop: CASSSGTGVNTGELFF.

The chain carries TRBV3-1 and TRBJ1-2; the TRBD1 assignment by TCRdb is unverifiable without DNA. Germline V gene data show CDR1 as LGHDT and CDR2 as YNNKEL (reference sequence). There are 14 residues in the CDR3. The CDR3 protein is CASSQTGTAYGYTF. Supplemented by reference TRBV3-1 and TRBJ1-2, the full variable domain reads DTAVSQTPKYLVTQMGNDKSIKCEQNLGHDTMYWYKQDSKKFLKIMFSYNNKELIINETVPNRFSPKSPDKAHLNLHINSLELGDSAVYFCASSQTGTAYGYTFGSGTRLTVV.